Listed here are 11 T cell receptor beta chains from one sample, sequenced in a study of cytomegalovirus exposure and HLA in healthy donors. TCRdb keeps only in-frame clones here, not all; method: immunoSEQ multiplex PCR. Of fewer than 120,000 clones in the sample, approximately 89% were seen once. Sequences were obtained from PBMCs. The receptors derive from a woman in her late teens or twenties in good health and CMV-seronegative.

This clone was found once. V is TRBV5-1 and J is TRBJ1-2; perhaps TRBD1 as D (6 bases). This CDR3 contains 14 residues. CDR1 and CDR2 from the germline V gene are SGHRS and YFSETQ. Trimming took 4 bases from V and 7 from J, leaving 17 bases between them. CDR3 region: CASSTWDISSGYTF. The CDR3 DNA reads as TGCGCCAGCAGCACCTGGGACATTAGTAGTGGCTACACCTTC. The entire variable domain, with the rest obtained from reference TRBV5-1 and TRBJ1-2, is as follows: KAGVTQTPRYLIKTRGQQVTLSCSPISGHRSVSWYQQTPGQGLQFLFEYFSETQRNKGNFPGRFSGRQFSNSRSEMNVSTLELGDSALYLCASSTWDISSGYTFGSGTRLTVV.

DNA of the CDR3: TGTGCCTACAATAGCCAGGGGGCTAGTCAGCCCCAGCATTTT. Translating gives CAYNSQGASQPQHF. The rearrangement joins TRBV30 to TRBJ1-5; 8 bases align to TRBD1. There are 14 residues in the CDR3. Per germline, CDR1 GTSNPN and CDR2 SVGIG (reference sequence). V lost 7 bases and J lost 6; bases outside the gene matches: 11. The variable domain in full, completed from reference TRBV30 and TRBJ1-5, reads SQTIHQWPATLVQPVGSPLSLECTVEGTSNPNLYWYRQAAGRGLQLLFYSVGIGQISSEVPQNLSASRPQDRQFILSSKKLLLSDSGFYLCAYNSQGASQPQHFGDGTRLSIL.

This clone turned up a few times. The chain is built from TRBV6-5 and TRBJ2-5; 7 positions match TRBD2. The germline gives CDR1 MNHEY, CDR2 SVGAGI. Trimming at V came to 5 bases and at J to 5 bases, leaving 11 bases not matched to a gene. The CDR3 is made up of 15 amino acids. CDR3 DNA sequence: TGTGCCAGCAGTCTACAATCGACTAGCTGGGAGACCCAGTACTTC. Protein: CASSLQSTSWETQYF.

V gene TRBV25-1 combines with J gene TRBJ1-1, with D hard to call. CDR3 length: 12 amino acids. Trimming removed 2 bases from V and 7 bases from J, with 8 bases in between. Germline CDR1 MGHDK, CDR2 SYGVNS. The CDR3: CASSETDLEAFF. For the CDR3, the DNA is TGTGCCAGCAGTGAAACAGACCTTGAAGCTTTCTTT.

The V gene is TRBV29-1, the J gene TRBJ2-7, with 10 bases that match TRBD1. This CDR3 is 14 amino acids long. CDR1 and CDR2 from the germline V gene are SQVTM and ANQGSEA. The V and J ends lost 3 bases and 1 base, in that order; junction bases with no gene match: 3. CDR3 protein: CSVEGTGASYEQYF. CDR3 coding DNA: TGCAGCGTTGAGGGGACAGGGGCTTCCTACGAGCAGTACTTC.

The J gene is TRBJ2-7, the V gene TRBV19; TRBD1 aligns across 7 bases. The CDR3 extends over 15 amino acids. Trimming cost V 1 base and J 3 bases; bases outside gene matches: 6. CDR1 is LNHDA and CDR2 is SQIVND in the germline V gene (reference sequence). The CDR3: CASSIAPGTVYEQYF. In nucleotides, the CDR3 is TGTGCCAGTAGTATAGCCCCCGGGACAGTCTACGAGCAGTACTTC.

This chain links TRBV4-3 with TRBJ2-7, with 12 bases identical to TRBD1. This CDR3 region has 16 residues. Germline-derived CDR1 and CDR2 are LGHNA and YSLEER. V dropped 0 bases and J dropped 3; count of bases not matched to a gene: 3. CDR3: CASSQDRDRGLYEQYF. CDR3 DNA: TGCGCCAGCAGCCAAGATCGGGACAGGGGGCTCTACGAGCAGTACTTC.

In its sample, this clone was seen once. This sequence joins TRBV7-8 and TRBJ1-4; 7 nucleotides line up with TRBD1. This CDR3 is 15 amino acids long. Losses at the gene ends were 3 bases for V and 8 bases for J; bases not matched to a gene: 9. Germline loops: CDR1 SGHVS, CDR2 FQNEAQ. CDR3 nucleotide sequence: TGTGCCAGCAGCTTCGGCGGTCCGACAGGGGAAAAACTGTTTTTT. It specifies CASSFGGPTGEKLFF.

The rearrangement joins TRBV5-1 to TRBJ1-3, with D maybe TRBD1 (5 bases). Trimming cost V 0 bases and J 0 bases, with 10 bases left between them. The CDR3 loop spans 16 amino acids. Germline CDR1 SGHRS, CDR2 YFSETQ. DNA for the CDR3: TGCGCCAGCAGCTTGGACAGGCCCGTCTCTGGAAACACCATATATTTT. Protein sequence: CASSLDRPVSGNTIYF. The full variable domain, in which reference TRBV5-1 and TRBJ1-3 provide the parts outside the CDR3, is KAGVTQTPRYLIKTRGQQVTLSCSPISGHRSVSWYQQTPGQGLQFLFEYFSETQRNKGNFPGRFSGRQFSNSRSEMNVSTLELGDSALYLCASSLDRPVSGNTIYFGEGSWLTVV.

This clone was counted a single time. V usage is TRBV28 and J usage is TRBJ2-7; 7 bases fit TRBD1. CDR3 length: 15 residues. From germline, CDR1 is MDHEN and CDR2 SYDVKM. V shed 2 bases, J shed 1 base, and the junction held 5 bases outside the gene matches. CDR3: CASSLQDRSSYEQYF. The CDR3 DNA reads TGTGCCAGCAGTTTACAGGACAGGAGTTCCTACGAGCAGTACTTC.

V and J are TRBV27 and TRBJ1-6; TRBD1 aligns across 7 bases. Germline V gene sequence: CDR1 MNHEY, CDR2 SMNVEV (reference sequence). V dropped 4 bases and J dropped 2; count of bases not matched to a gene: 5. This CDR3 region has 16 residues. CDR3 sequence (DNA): TGTGCCAGCAGTTCCTTACAGGGGCCCTATAATTCACCCCTCCACTTT. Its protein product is CASSSLQGPYNSPLHF.